The 29 T cell receptor beta chains below all came from one sample that was sequenced in a study of OX40 agonist ivuxolimab in advanced cancers. Data came from immunoSEQ multiplex PCR; TCRdb stores just in-frame clones and leaves some out. In the table there are 35,000 to 45,000 clones, around 89% of which are singletons. Material: CD4+ or CD8+ T cells sorted from blood, obtained in a trial of the OX40 agonist ivuxolimab. All receptors come from an adult with an advanced solid tumor such as melanoma, head and neck, liver or kidney cancer.

This clone has just a few counts. V gene TRBV6-4 combines with J gene TRBJ2-1; TRBD2 matches at 7 bases. V was clipped by 6 bases and J by 0 bases; unmatched bases: 5. The CDR3 runs 15 residues. The germline CDR1 and CDR2 sequences are MRHNA and SNTAGT. In DNA, the CDR3 is TGTGCCAGCAGCCTAGCGGTAAGCTCCTACAATGAGCAGTTCTTC. This translates into CASSLAVSSYNEQFF.

The V gene is TRBV9, the J gene TRBJ2-1; a weak D match, TRBD2 (6 bases). Between the trimmed V and J ends, which lost 0 bases and 5 bases, there was a span of 9 bases. There are 14 residues in the CDR3. Germline loops: CDR1 SGDLS, CDR2 YYNGEE. The CDR3 protein is CASSVVADNNEQFF. The DNA of the CDR3 is TGTGCCAGCAGCGTAGTAGCGGATAACAATGAGCAGTTCTTC.

V gene TRBV5-4 combines with J gene TRBJ2-2; TRBD1 or TRBD2 may be the D gene (5 bases each). Trimming shortened V by 4 bases and J by 0 bases, and 16 bases separated the two germline ends. The length of the CDR3 is 17 residues. CDR1 SGHNT and CDR2 YYREEE come from the germline V gene (reference sequence). The CDR3 is CASSPPLLGPNTGELFF. The CDR3 coding sequence is TGTGCCAGCAGCCCTCCCTTATTGGGACCGAACACCGGGGAGCTGTTTTTT.

The chain has TRBV5-1 and TRBJ2-7; no clear D. V was trimmed by 0 bases and J by 0 bases, leaving 4 bases between them. There are 13 residues in the CDR3. Germline V gives CDR1 SGHRS, CDR2 YFSETQ. The CDR3 loop is CASSLGYSYEQYF. In DNA form, the CDR3 reads TGCGCCAGCAGCTTGGGCTACTCCTACGAGCAGTACTTC.

The CDR3, as DNA: TGTGCCAGTAGTCTTTCCGGGACGGACTTCCTGAACTATGGCTACACCTTC. Amino acids: CASSLSGTDFLNYGYTF. The rearrangement joins TRBV19 to TRBJ1-2; the D gene is possibly TRBD1 (5 bases). Per germline, CDR1 LNHDA and CDR2 SQIVND (reference sequence). The CDR3 runs to 17 residues. Deletions cut 5 bases from V and 2 bases from J, with 21 bases between.

The V and J genes are TRBV28 and TRBJ2-3; 7 bases match TRBD2. Germline CDR1 reads MDHEN; CDR2 reads SYDVKM. With 1 base clipped from V and 3 bases from J, the junction kept 7 bases outside the gene matches. There are 16 residues in the CDR3. In DNA form, the CDR3 reads TGTGCCAGCAGTTTATTCGTGGGAGGGTTGACAGATACGCAGTATTTT. Protein sequence: CASSLFVGGLTDTQYF.

The chain combines TRBV7-3 with TRBJ1-3; D is unresolved. Germline values: CDR1 SGHTA, CDR2 FQGTGA. Trimming left V 4 bases short and J 0 bases short, with 10 bases between. CDR3 length equals 15 residues. The DNA for the CDR3 is TGTGCCAGCAGCTCCGACCCTTCCTCTGGAAACACCATATATTTT. It codes for CASSSDPSSGNTIYF.

This chain uses TRBV5-4 with TRBJ2-1; 12 bases match TRBD2. Per the germline V gene, CDR1 is SGHNT and CDR2 is YYREEE (reference sequence). With 5 bases clipped from V and 2 bases from J, the junction kept 5 bases outside the gene matches. The CDR3 loop spans 16 amino acids. The chain's CDR3 is CASRGTSGPAYNEQFF. The CDR3 bases are TGTGCCAGCAGGGGGACTAGCGGGCCCGCCTACAATGAGCAGTTCTTC.

The chain recombines TRBV27 with TRBJ2-2; TRBD1 might be the D (5 bases). From germline, CDR1 is MNHEY and CDR2 SMNVEV (reference sequence). The V end was cut by 5 bases, the J end by 6 bases, with 10 bases between. The CDR3 has 13 residues. Here the CDR3 reads CASSTAGPGELFF. The CDR3 nucleotides are TGTGCCAGCAGTACCGCAGGGCCCGGGGAGCTGTTTTTT.

This chain uses TRBV27 with TRBJ2-3, with 10 bases identical to TRBD2. This CDR3 contains 16 residues. The germline V gene has CDR1 MNHEY and CDR2 SMNVEV (reference sequence). V shed 0 bases, J shed 1 base, and the junction held 1 base outside the gene matches. CDR3 region: CASSLSLAGGTDTQYF. The CDR3, as DNA: TGTGCCAGCAGTTTATCGCTAGCGGGAGGCACAGATACGCAGTATTTT.

V and J are TRBV4-3 and TRBJ2-3; 8 bases are shared with TRBD2. V shed 1 base and J 5 bases; nucleotides not matched to a gene: 14. Germline V CDR1 and CDR2: LGHNA, YSLEER. This CDR3 has 18 amino acids. CDR3 in amino acids: CASSQVPPGRAWGDTQYF. The DNA for the CDR3 is TGCGCCAGCAGCCAAGTCCCCCCCGGGAGGGCCTGGGGAGATACGCAGTATTTT.

This clone was seen just once. The chain links TRBV19 to TRBJ2-3; D might be TRBD2 (5 bases). CDR3 length: 15 amino acids. Germline V gene lookup returns CDR1 LNHDA and CDR2 SQIVND (reference sequence). With 1 base removed from V and 3 bases from J, the gap between germline ends came to 11 bases. In nucleotides, the CDR3 is TGTGCCAGTAGTATAGTGGGAGTAGGTACAGATACGCAGTATTTT. Amino acid sequence: CASSIVGVGTDTQYF.

The CDR3 is CASSLEASGSWADTQYF. Here the CDR3 DNA reads TGTGCCAGCAGCTTAGAGGCTAGCGGGAGCTGGGCAGATACGCAGTATTTT. The rearrangement uses TRBV7-6 and TRBJ2-3; TRBD2 aligns across 10 bases. The V and J ends lost 1 base and 4 bases, in that order; junction bases with no gene match: 8. Germline V gives CDR1 SGHVS, CDR2 FNYEAQ. The CDR3 length is 17 residues.

V usage is TRBV6-6 and J usage is TRBJ1-2, with D uncertain. This CDR3 is built from 12 residues. Germline values: CDR1 MNHNY, CDR2 SVGAGI (reference sequence). Trimming removed 5 bases at V and 4 bases at J, with 8 bases between. CDR3 in amino acids: CASSPGFYGYTF. In nucleotides, the CDR3 is TGTGCCAGCAGTCCGGGGTTCTATGGCTACACCTTC.

V usage is TRBV6-5 and J usage is TRBJ2-2; D call uncertain. Between the trimmed V and J ends, which lost 0 bases and 4 bases, there was a span of 6 bases. Looked up from germline, CDR1 is MNHEY and CDR2 is SVGAGI. The CDR3 has 14 residues. As DNA, the CDR3 is TGTGCCAGCAGTTACTCGATCCCCACCGGGGAGCTGTTTTTT. It translates to CASSYSIPTGELFF.

This sequence joins TRBV2 and TRBJ2-1; 12 bases map to TRBD2. CDR3 length equals 16 residues. The junction had 5 bases not matched to a gene; V was cut back by 6 bases and J by 2 bases. Germline values: CDR1 SNHLY, CDR2 FYNNEI. The chain's CDR3 is CASSVTSGRTYNEQFF. The CDR3 region has the DNA TGTGCCAGCAGCGTGACTAGCGGGAGAACCTACAATGAGCAGTTCTTC.

With respect to this clone: Mismatch with germline at one junction end may stem from a read error. The chain couples TRBV2 to TRBJ2-3; 11 nucleotides line up with TRBD2. CDR1 and CDR2 (germline): SNHLY, FYNNEI. The CDR3 spans 13 residues. The chain's CDR3 is CGRRGTSGPTVDF. The CDR3 bases are TGTGGCAGGCGGGGGACTAGCGGCCCGACAGTGGATTTT.

The V and J genes are TRBV28 and TRBJ1-2; D unresolved. Looked up from germline, CDR1 is MDHEN and CDR2 is SYDVKM. V gave up 5 bases and J gave up 2 bases, with 12 bases separating them. The CDR3 runs to 14 residues. The CDR3 sequence is CASSTLRGNYGYTF. Written as DNA, the CDR3 is TGTGCCAGCAGTACCCTCAGAGGGAACTATGGCTACACCTTC.

This clone is medium-sized (0.01 to 0.1%) within its sample. V usage is TRBV6-1 and J usage is TRBJ2-5, with D maybe TRBD1 (5 bases). The CDR3 has 13 residues. V shed 3 bases and J shed 5 bases, with 10 bases lying between them. The germline V gene has CDR1 MNHNS and CDR2 SASEGT. The CDR3 nucleotides are TGTGCCAGCAGTGACTTGGACACTGAGACCCAGTACTTC. Its protein is CASSDLDTETQYF.

The chain employs TRBV7-9 and TRBJ2-1; the D is unclear. Germline values: CDR1 SEHNR, CDR2 FQNEAQ (reference sequence). This CDR3 is built from 13 residues. V lost 3 bases to trimming and J lost 6 bases, with 9 bases between them. The CDR3 here is CASSLQESNEQFF. CDR3 DNA: TGTGCCAGCAGCTTGCAGGAATCCAATGAGCAGTTCTTC. Drawing the rest from reference TRBV7-9 and TRBJ2-1, the complete variable domain is DTGVSQNPRHKITKRGQNVTFRCDPISEHNRLYWYRQTLGQGPEFLTYFQNEAQLEKSRLLSDRFSAERPKGSFSTLEIQRTEQGDSAMYLCASSLQESNEQFFGPGTRLTVL.

CDR3 loop: CASGGLAGAWGVTDTQYF. For the CDR3, the DNA is TGTGCCAGCGGGGGACTAGCGGGAGCGTGGGGTGTCACAGATACGCAGTATTTT. V usage is TRBV2 and J usage is TRBJ2-3, with 14 positions matching TRBD2. CDR3 length equals 18 residues. Germline loops: CDR1 SNHLY, CDR2 FYNNEI. The J segment lost 2 bases and the V segment lost 8 bases, leaving 12 bases of the junction unmatched.

The chain recombines TRBV9 with TRBJ2-3; possibly TRBD1 for D (6 bases). Trimming stripped 3 bases from V and 8 bases from J, with 10 bases between. Per germline, CDR1 SGDLS and CDR2 YYNGEE. The length of the CDR3 is 12 residues. CDR3 region: CASSAQGLTQYF. In DNA form, the CDR3 reads TGTGCCAGCAGCGCCCAGGGGCTTACGCAGTATTTT.

Worth noting for this clone: One base separates it from a far larger clone, so it is likely a read error. This chain uses TRBV14 with TRBJ2-7; 9 bases are shared with TRBD1. The CDR3 contains 14 residues. V gave up 5 bases and J gave up 0 bases; unmatched junction bases: 2. Germline CDR1 and CDR2: SGHDN and FVKESK. CDR3 in amino acids: CASSGQGSSYEQYF. The CDR3 DNA follows: TGTGCCAGCAGCGGACAGGGGAGCTCCTACGAGCAGTACTTC.

The V gene is TRBV9, the J gene TRBJ2-5, with 7 nucleotides matching TRBD1. CDR3 size: 16 residues. The V and J ends lost 3 bases and 4 bases, in that order; junction bases with no gene match: 12. Germline CDR1 and CDR2: SGDLS and YYNGEE. CDR3 sequence: CASSDNRDSPGETQYF. The DNA for the CDR3 is TGTGCCAGCAGCGATAACCGGGACAGCCCGGGAGAGACCCAGTACTTC.

J is TRBJ2-5 and V is TRBV7-9, with 12 bases that match TRBD2. The J call could be wrong; TRBJ2-7 is a better fit for the DNA end. The CDR3 has 19 residues. The germline CDR1 and CDR2 sequences are SEHNR and FQNEAQ (reference sequence). The DNA of the CDR3 is TGTGCCAGCAGCTCAGATCGGGCTAGCGGGAGGGCATTCCTCTACGAGCAGTACTTC. It is translated as CASSSDRASGRAFLYEQYF.

The rearrangement joins TRBV4-3 to TRBJ2-7, with D possibly being TRBD2 (5 bases). CDR1 is LGHNA and CDR2 is YSLEER in the germline V gene. Trimming removed 3 bases at V and 12 bases at J, with 18 bases between. The length of the CDR3 is 13 residues. CDR3 protein: CASSQDGAGKPYF. The CDR3 DNA sequence: TGCGCCAGCAGCCAGGACGGCGCCGGGAAGCCGTACTTC.

The chain links TRBV29-1 to TRBJ2-1; D gene unclear. Germline CDR1 SQVTM, CDR2 ANQGSEA. The CDR3 covers 13 residues. Trimming took 6 bases from V and 1 from J, leaving 10 bases between them. CDR3 sequence reads: CSVGTDSYNEQFF. The CDR3, as DNA: TGCAGCGTCGGCACAGATTCCTACAATGAGCAGTTCTTC.

This chain connects TRBV9 to TRBJ2-3; the D gene is possibly TRBD1 (5 bases). The CDR3 has 17 residues. The germline V gene encodes CDR1 SGDLS and CDR2 YYNGEE. Trimming took off 4 bases at V and 1 base at J, with 19 bases between the two ends. The CDR3 here is CASSLPTGRVGTDTQYF. The DNA of the CDR3 is TGTGCCAGCAGCCTACCCACCGGCAGGGTAGGCACAGATACGCAGTATTTT.

V gene TRBV9 combines with J gene TRBJ2-1; 13 bases line up with TRBD2. CDR1 is SGDLS, CDR2 YYNGEE, per germline. V trimming: 3 bases; J trimming: 9 bases; junction bases outside the gene matches: 6. The CDR3 contains 15 residues. The CDR3: CASSATSGRWGEQFF. The CDR3 DNA reads TGTGCCAGCAGCGCGACTAGCGGGAGGTGGGGTGAGCAGTTCTTC.